The clone carrying this TCR beta chain was recorded once. As yet, its antigen is unknown. The data originate from a study of OX40 agonist ivuxolimab in advanced cancers. Across the whole study: Males comprised approximately 84% of the group, whose mean age was approximately 60 years (range about 20 to 90). It was permissible to have had prior anti-PD-1, anti-PD-L1 or anti-CTLA-4 therapy, and about 40% had some.

Clones were sequenced by immunoSEQ multiplex PCR, and TCRdb holds only the in-frame ones, with some missing. The sample has fewer than 45,000 clones, around nine tenths seen once; the top ten hold 0.45% to 0.7%. V was pared by 4 bases and J by 8 bases, with 21 bases between. The germline V gene encodes CDR1 SQVTM and CDR2 ANQGSEA. The CDR3 extends over 16 amino acids. General observations from the study: Both CD4+ and CD8+ T cell populations in blood had undergone clonal expansion by week 6 at 0.1 to 3.0 mg/kg. With doses of 0.1-3.0 mg/kg, partial responders showed among the lowest clonal expansion.

The rearrangement uses TRBV29-1 and TRBJ1-6, with D perhaps TRBD1 (5 bases). The origin of this receptor is an adult with an advanced solid tumor such as melanoma, head and neck, liver or kidney cancer. This specimen was CD4+ or CD8+ T cells sorted from blood, taken in a trial of the OX40 agonist ivuxolimab. For the CDR3, the DNA is TGCAGCGTTGGTGGAGGGACCTCGGGTGCGGATTCACCCCTCCACTTT. Its translation is CSVGGGTSGADSPLHF.